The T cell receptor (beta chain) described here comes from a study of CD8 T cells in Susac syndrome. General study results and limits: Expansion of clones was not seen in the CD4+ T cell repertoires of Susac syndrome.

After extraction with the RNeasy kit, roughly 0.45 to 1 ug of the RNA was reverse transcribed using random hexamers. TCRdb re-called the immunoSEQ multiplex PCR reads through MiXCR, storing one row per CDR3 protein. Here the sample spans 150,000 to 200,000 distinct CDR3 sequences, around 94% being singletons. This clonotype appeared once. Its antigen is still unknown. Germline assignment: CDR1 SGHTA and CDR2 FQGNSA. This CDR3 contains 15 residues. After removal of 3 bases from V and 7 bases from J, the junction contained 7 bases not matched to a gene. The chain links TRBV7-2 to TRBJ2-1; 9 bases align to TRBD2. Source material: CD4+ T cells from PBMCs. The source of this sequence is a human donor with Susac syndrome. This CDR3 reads CASSFEAGGRNEQFF. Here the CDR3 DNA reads TGTGCCAGCAGCTTTGAAGCGGGGGGTAGGAATGAGCAGTTCTTC.